The rows below give T cell receptor beta chains drawn from one sample of a study of identical twins. TCRdb independently ran MiXCR on the 5' RACE reads; one entry per CDR3 protein. The table lists some 790,000 distinct CDR3 sequences, about 20% of them singletons. This sample also belongs to another study, concerning T cells expressing NK-cell markers.

The sample comprised PBMCs. Every receptor here comes from a woman between 18 and 29 years old in good health. CDR3s include the opening cysteine and the closing phenylalanine or tryptophan. A row's size may be missing; if present it is once, few, many or a size class.

>TRBJ2-7|few|TRBV20-1
CSARGVGGAYEQYF
>TRBJ1-5|few|TRBV20-1
CSARAFGSNQPQHF
>TRBJ2-7|-|TRBV12-3/TRBV12-4
CASRASGLGQYF
>TRBJ2-4|many|TRBV29-1
CREHGGLAKNIQYF
>TRBJ2-1|-|TRBV7-9
CASGIAGALYNEQFF
>TRBJ2-2|-|TRBV6-4
CASSGPGGELFF
>TRBJ1-3|-|TRBV6-5
CASKGPGNTIYF
>TRBJ2-7|few|TRBV7-2
CASSLVGGTGAYEQYF
>TRBJ2-3|few|TRBV12-3/TRBV12-4
CASSKRGRGGVSTDTQYF
>TRBJ2-1|-|TRBV21-1
CASTLAEGSYNEQFF
>TRBJ2-1|-|TRBV2
CASSVPQSSYNEQFF
>TRBJ2-1|-|TRBV11-2
CASSLEGEAGLYNEQFF
>TRBJ2-3|-|TRBV20-1
CSAEGQVEDTQYF
>TRBJ2-1|few|TRBV20-1
CSAAGTSHGEQFF
>TRBJ2-1|few|TRBV3-1
CASSLGSGRAGEQFF
>TRBJ2-7|few|TRBV29-1
CSVRGLAGPYEQYF
>TRBJ2-1|few|TRBV12-3/TRBV12-4
CASSLMGGGALNEQFF
>TRBJ2-2|few|TRBV20-1
CSAEKKRGTGELFF
>TRBJ2-5|few|TRBV14
CASSRLQGKETQYF
>TRBJ2-5|few|TRBV5-1
CASSASPTETQYF
>TRBJ2-1|-|TRBV20-1
CSARVLYNEQFF
>TRBJ1-2|-|TRBV5-1
CASSFEQGDGYTF
>TRBJ2-1|many|TRBV7-9
CASRTSGGYNEQFF
>TRBJ2-4|few|TRBV20-1
CSARDSGANIQYF
>TRBJ2-3|-|TRBV7-9
CASSLIPVGPSTDTQYF
>TRBJ2-3|-|TRBV5-1
CASSPIAGNYEDTQYF
>TRBJ2-7|-|TRBV4-1
CASSRREGTYEQYF
>TRBJ2-7|few|TRBV29-1
CSGGPGTDAYEQYF
>TRBJ2-7|few|TRBV6-2/TRBV6-3
CASRPENYEQYF
>TRBJ2-3|-|TRBV30
CAWSYTDTQYF
>TRBJ2-7|-|TRBV29-1
CSVEGRGTTSYEQYF
>TRBJ2-1|few|TRBV4-3
CASSQDVGSGGLSYNEQFF
>TRBJ1-5|-|TRBV27
CASKGVDQPQHF
>TRBJ2-7|-|TRBV12-3/TRBV12-4
CASSFWQDPYEQYF
>TRBJ1-1|many|TRBV24-1
CATRAEENTEAFF
>TRBJ2-2|few|TRBV20-1
CSVSVSNTGELFF
>TRBJ1-4|few|TRBV10-3
CAISESTGEKLFF
>TRBJ2-7|-|TRBV29-1
CSARSGGLSYEQYF
>TRBJ2-1|few|TRBV12-3/TRBV12-4
CASSFHRNEQFF
>TRBJ2-3|few|TRBV5-1
CASSFPSMSTDTQYF
>TRBJ2-1|-|TRBV5-6
CASSLRGGTYNEQFF